Below, 28 T cell receptor beta chains from the same sample are listed, as sequenced in a study of blood T cell repertoires in COVID-19. Some clones are missing from TCRdb's copy, which holds only in-frame ones; the method was immunoSEQ multiplex PCR. The table includes 250,000 to 300,000 clones, around 93% detected once. Sequencing was carried out using PBMCs or T cells enriched from blood (not recorded which). These receptors were obtained from a human donor in a cohort exposed to, infected with or recovered from COVID-19 (not recorded which). The donor label of this sample is uncertain.

This clone has a single count. The CDR3: CASSPEDWDTQYF. The CDR3 region has the DNA TGTGCCAGCAGCCCCGAGGACTGGGATACGCAGTATTTT. The chain carries TRBV9 and TRBJ2-3; perhaps TRBD2 as D (5 bases). The V gene lost 4 bases and the J gene lost 6 bases, with 12 bases spanning the gap. CDR1 and CDR2 from the germline V gene are SGDLS and YYNGEE. The CDR3 is 13 residues long.

V is TRBV6-2 or TRBV6-3 and J is TRBJ1-1; D might be TRBD1 (5 bases). Trimming cost V 6 bases and J 10 bases, with 15 bases left between them. This CDR3 has 12 residues. Germline CDR1 is MNHEY and CDR2 is SVGEGT. CDR3 sequence reads: CASSRLGGRAFF. The CDR3 DNA is TGTGCCAGCAGCCGCTTGGGGGGAAGAGCTTTCTTT.

This clone was found many times. This chain connects TRBV19 to TRBJ1-6; D is possibly TRBD1 (6 bases). There are 15 residues in the CDR3. Trimming took 7 bases from V and 9 from J, leaving 19 bases between them. Germline lookup yields CDR1 LNHDA and CDR2 SQIVND (reference sequence). CDR3 DNA sequence: TGTGCCAGTAACCCGGGACAAGGGGTGACTTCACCCCTCCACTTT. Translated, it gives CASNPGQGVTSPLHF.

V is TRBV25-1 and J is TRBJ2-1; 8 bases map to TRBD1. This CDR3 is 17 amino acids long. Trimming took 2 bases from V and 5 from J; bases not matched to a gene: 11. Germline V gene lookup returns CDR1 MGHDK and CDR2 SYGVNS. The CDR3 bases are TGTGCCAGCAGTGAAGACTTCTCGGACAGGGTGAACAATGAGCAGTTCTTC. Translation: CASSEDFSDRVNNEQFF. Based on the CDR3 plus reference TRBV25-1 and TRBJ2-1, the full variable domain is EADIYQTPRYLVIGTGKKITLECSQTMGHDKMYWYQQDPGMELHLIHYSYGVNSTEKGDLSSESTVSRIRTEHFPLTLESARPSHTSQYLCASSEDFSDRVNNEQFFGPGTRLTVL.

This chain joins TRBV5-4 and TRBJ2-2; 8 nucleotides agree with TRBD2. The CDR3 sequence is 15 residues long. The V and J ends lost 4 bases and 1 base, in that order; junction bases with no gene match: 3. CDR1 is SGHNT, CDR2 YYREEE, per germline (reference sequence). The CDR3 region is CASSPGGGNTGELFF. The CDR3 DNA reads as TGTGCCAGCAGCCCCGGGGGGGGGAACACCGGGGAGCTGTTTTTT.

The chain recombines TRBV15 with TRBJ2-2, with 7 bases aligning to TRBD1. The CDR3 loop spans 17 amino acids. The V and J ends lost 0 bases and 4 bases, in that order; junction bases with no gene match: 8. Germline CDR1 LNHNV, CDR2 YYDKDF (reference sequence). The CDR3 DNA reads as TGTGCCACCAGCAGAGATCGTTGGGACAGTCTCACCGGGGAGCTGTTTTTT. Protein product: CATSRDRWDSLTGELFF.

This clone was seen more than once but under ten times. The J gene is TRBJ1-4, the V gene TRBV4-3; D is unclear. The CDR3 loop spans 13 amino acids. From germline, CDR1 is LGHNA and CDR2 YSLEER. V was pared by 3 bases and J by 8 bases, with 10 bases between. This CDR3 reads CASSQLGEEKLFF. DNA of the CDR3: TGCGCCAGCAGCCAGCTCGGAGAAGAAAAACTGTTTTTT.

The chain recombines TRBV4-1 with TRBJ2-3; maybe TRBD2 (6 bases). V was cut by 4 bases and J by 5 bases, with 22 bases left in between. Per germline, CDR1 MGHRA and CDR2 YSYEKL. This CDR3 is 17 amino acids long. CDR3 DNA: TGCGCCAGCAGCCCGGTGGGGAGGACTACCGGTCGAGATACGCAGTATTTT. This translates into CASSPVGRTTGRDTQYF.

This chain uses TRBV5-1 with TRBJ2-7; D perhaps matches TRBD1 (5 bases). The CDR3 is 12 amino acids. The germline gives CDR1 SGHRS, CDR2 YFSETQ. V was clipped by 4 bases and J by 7 bases, with 12 bases between them. CDR3 loop: CASSPDNREQYF. CDR3 nucleotides: TGCGCCAGCAGCCCGGACAACAGGGAGCAGTACTTC.

Remarks on this clone: Other DNA variants within this sample encode the same CDR3. The chain has TRBV5-1 and TRBJ1-2; possible D gene TRBD1, 6 bases. V lost 4 bases and J 3 bases, leaving 10 bases between the germline ends. Germline CDR1 reads SGHRS; CDR2 reads YFSETQ. The CDR3 totals 13 residues. CDR3 in amino acids: CASSTGTDYGYTF. DNA for the CDR3: TGCGCCAGCAGCACAGGGACGGACTATGGCTACACCTTC.

The J gene is TRBJ1-2, the V gene TRBV19; the D gene is possibly TRBD1 (6 bases). This CDR3 has 12 residues. The V and J ends lost 6 bases and 4 bases respectively, with 9 bases between them. Germline V CDR1 and CDR2: LNHDA, SQIVND (reference sequence). In nucleotides, the CDR3 is TGTGCCAGTAGCGGCAGGGGCTATGGCTACACCTTC. As protein: CASSGRGYGYTF.

This chain links TRBV7-9 with TRBJ1-1, with TRBD1 matching over 7 bases. The CDR3 spans 15 residues. CDR1 is SEHNR and CDR2 is FQNEAQ in the germline V gene (reference sequence). J was trimmed by 0 bases and V by 0 bases; bases with no gene match: 1. The CDR3 loop reads CASSLATGMNTEAFF. The CDR3 DNA is TGTGCCAGCAGCTTAGCGACAGGGATGAACACTGAAGCTTTCTTT. Looking up the rest from reference TRBV7-9 and TRBJ1-1 gives the full variable domain: DTGVSQNPRHKITKRGQNVTFRCDPISEHNRLYWYRQTLGQGPEFLTYFQNEAQLEKSRLLSDRFSAERPKGSFSTLEIQRTEQGDSAMYLCASSLATGMNTEAFFGQGTRLTVV.

V is TRBV7-9 and J is TRBJ1-1, with D possibly matching TRBD1 (5 bases). The CDR3 is made up of 15 amino acids. Trimming removed 10 bases from V and 0 bases from J, with 18 bases in between. CDR1 is SEHNR, CDR2 FQNEAQ, per germline (reference sequence). As DNA, the CDR3 is TGTGCCATGCGACCCAGGGTAGCCTTGAACACTGAAGCTTTCTTT. This encodes CAMRPRVALNTEAFF.

The CDR3 spells CASSSGTGRDTIYF. CDR3 nucleotides: TGTGCCAGCTCCTCCGGGACAGGGCGAGACACCATATATTTT. This chain uses TRBV18 with TRBJ1-3; 9 positions agree with TRBD1. V shed 6 bases, J shed 8 bases, and the junction held 8 bases outside the gene matches. The germline CDR1 and CDR2 sequences are KGHSH and LQKENI. CDR3 length: 14 amino acids. Variable domain in full (rest from reference TRBV18 and TRBJ1-3): NAGVMQNPRHLVRRRGQEARLRCSPMKGHSHVYWYRQLPEEGLKFMVYLQKENIIDESGMPKERFSAEFPKEGPSILRIQQVVRGDSAAYFCASSSGTGRDTIYFGEGSWLTVV.

The V and J genes are TRBV30 and TRBJ1-4; TRBD1 aligns across 9 bases. Germline CDR1 is GTSNPN and CDR2 is SVGIG (reference sequence). Trimming cost V 4 bases and J 7 bases; bases outside gene matches: 4. This CDR3 region has 13 residues. Written as DNA, the CDR3 is TGTGCCTGGAATCCGGGACAGGGTGAAAAACTGTTTTTT. Translation gives CAWNPGQGEKLFF.

The chain has TRBV4-1 and TRBJ1-4; D gene ambiguous. Germline V gives CDR1 MGHRA, CDR2 YSYEKL. The CDR3 runs 14 residues. Trimming cost V 1 base and J 5 bases, with 8 bases left between them. The chain's CDR3 is CASSQVRGNEKLFF. The CDR3 nucleotides are TGCGCCAGCAGCCAAGTAAGAGGGAATGAAAAACTGTTTTTT.

As DNA, the CDR3 is TGCAGTGCTATAGGGGAATTCGGAGCTTTCTTT. It is translated as CSAIGEFGAFF. V gene TRBV20-1 combines with J gene TRBJ1-1; weak D call: TRBD1 (5 bases). The CDR3 extends over 11 amino acids. Germline V gene sequence: CDR1 DFQATT, CDR2 SNEGSKA (reference sequence). Trimming shortened V by 4 bases and J by 10 bases, and 13 bases separated the two germline ends.

The rearrangement joins TRBV7-6 to TRBJ2-5, with 9 bases matching TRBD2. This CDR3 is 16 amino acids long. Per germline, CDR1 SGHVS and CDR2 FNYEAQ. With V trimmed by 0 bases and J by 4 bases, 6 bases remained unmatched. The CDR3 DNA is TGTGCCAGCAGCTTAGCTGTGCGGGGGGGATCAGAGACCCAGTACTTC. Residues: CASSLAVRGGSETQYF.

The chain's CDR3 is CASSLQGGELFF. CDR3 DNA: TGTGCCAGCAGTCTTCAGGGCGGGGAGCTGTTTTTT. The chain is built from TRBV27 and TRBJ2-2; D possibly corresponds to TRBD1 (5 bases). The V and J ends lost 5 bases and 7 bases respectively, with 8 bases between them. Germline values: CDR1 MNHEY, CDR2 SMNVEV (reference sequence). This CDR3 has 12 residues.

This chain joins TRBV5-1 and TRBJ2-6; 7 positions match TRBD1. The CDR3 spans 17 residues. The V gene's germline CDR1 is SGHRS and CDR2 YFSETQ. Trimming removed 4 bases from V and 1 base from J; junction bases left unmatched: 8. The CDR3 reads CASSPGTARSGANVLTF. The CDR3 DNA reads as TGCGCCAGCAGCCCTGGGACAGCGCGGTCTGGGGCCAACGTCCTGACTTTC.

The rearrangement joins TRBV19 to TRBJ2-1, with a possible D match to TRBD1 (5 bases). CDR1 LNHDA and CDR2 SQIVND come from the germline V gene (reference sequence). V was shortened by 5 bases and J by 15 bases, with 14 bases between the two germline ends. CDR3 size: 11 residues. The CDR3 DNA is TGTGCCAGTAGTTTGGGGCAGCTTCGGTTCTTC. Amino acid sequence: CASSLGQLRFF. The full variable domain, with the rest looked up from reference TRBV19 and TRBJ2-1, is DGGITQSPKYLFRKEGQNVTLSCEQNLNHDAMYWYRQDPGQGLRLIYYSQIVNDFQKGDIAEGYSVSREKKESFPLTVTSAQKNPTAFYLCASSLGQLRFFGPGTRLTVL.

The genes are TRBV10-2 and TRBJ2-7; tentative D call: TRBD1 (6 bases). V was shortened by 2 bases and J by 5 bases, with 10 bases between the two germline ends. CDR3 size: 13 residues. Germline CDR1 reads WSHSY; CDR2 reads SAAADI. CDR3 loop: CASSEVQGHEQYF. Written as DNA, the CDR3 is TGCGCCAGCAGTGAGGTACAGGGCCACGAGCAGTACTTC.

With regard to this clone: Other nucleotide sequences in the sample specify the same CDR3. V usage is TRBV7-2 and J usage is TRBJ2-3; the match to TRBD1 covers 11 bases. J lost 3 bases, V lost 5 bases, and 4 bases had no gene match. Germline CDR1 SGHTA, CDR2 FQGNSA. The CDR3 is 15 amino acids. The CDR3 sequence: CASSRDRGRTDTQYF. DNA of the CDR3: TGTGCCAGCAGCCGGGACAGGGGGAGGACAGATACGCAGTATTTT.

The J gene is TRBJ2-3, the V gene TRBV30, with a possible D match to TRBD2 (6 bases). CDR1 and CDR2 (germline): GTSNPN, SVGIG (reference sequence). V shed 0 bases and J shed 0 bases, with 7 bases lying between them. This CDR3 contains 14 residues. CDR3 sequence reads: CAWSVGTSTDTQYF. In DNA, the CDR3 is TGTGCCTGGAGTGTAGGGACTAGCACAGATACGCAGTATTTT.

The chain has TRBV12-3 or TRBV12-4 and TRBJ1-2, with D tentatively TRBD1 (6 bases). The CDR3 totals 13 residues. The V and J ends lost 5 bases and 4 bases respectively, with 11 bases between them. The CDR3 spells CASSLTGVYGYTF. The CDR3, as DNA: TGTGCCAGCAGTCTGACAGGAGTCTATGGCTACACCTTC.

The chain is built from TRBV2 and TRBJ2-7, with 7 bases fitting TRBD2. This CDR3 has 15 amino acids. Losses at the gene ends were 3 bases for V and 1 base for J; bases not matched to a gene: 6. Germline V lookup: CDR1 SNHLY, CDR2 FYNNEI. CDR3 region: CASSDSGLQSYEQYF. CDR3 DNA: TGTGCCAGCAGTGATTCGGGACTACAATCCTACGAGCAGTACTTC.

The chain couples TRBV4-1 to TRBJ2-5; 9 positions match TRBD2. The germline V gene has CDR1 MGHRA and CDR2 YSYEKL. The CDR3 has 18 residues. J gave up 2 bases and V 1 base, and 11 bases lay outside the gene matches. The CDR3 coding sequence is TGCGCCAGCAGCCAAGGGGGGATCCGACTAGCGGAACAAGAGACCCAGTACTTC. This sequence encodes CASSQGGIRLAEQETQYF.

The chain joins TRBV5-6 to TRBJ2-7; perhaps TRBD1 as D (5 bases). CDR3 length: 13 residues. Germline-derived CDR1 and CDR2 are SGHDT and YYEEEE. V was pared by 9 bases and J by 3 bases, with 16 bases between. CDR3 DNA: TGTGCCACAACGATTGGCAGGGACTACGAGCAGTACTTC. Translating gives CATTIGRDYEQYF.